This T cell receptor (beta chain) was sequenced during a study of OX40 agonist ivuxolimab in advanced cancers. Study-level findings and limits: In general, CD8+ T cells held more expanded clones than CD4+ did, on average.

Trimming removed 6 bases from V and 5 bases from J, with 8 bases in between. The CDR3 loop spans 11 amino acids. Germline CDR1 is MNHNS and CDR2 is SASEGT. Concerning this clone itself: Its specificity is not known.

Repertoires were generated with immunoSEQ multiplex PCR, while TCRdb's copy carries only in-frame clones and drops some. This repertoire shows tens of thousands of clones, over 70% found once; its top ten account for around a tenth. The TCR comes from an adult with an advanced solid tumor such as melanoma, head and neck, liver or kidney cancer. The chain has TRBV6-1 and TRBJ2-7, with D hard to call. The source material was CD4+ or CD8+ T cells sorted from blood, sampled in a trial of the OX40 agonist ivuxolimab. CDR3 region: CASRSQNEQYF. CDR3 bases: TGTGCCAGCAGGAGCCAGAACGAGCAGTACTTC.